Below are 8 T cell receptor beta chains sequenced from a single sample in a study of blood T cells in healthy people across ages. A second PCR, run for roughly 6 to 11 cycles, used a sample-barcoded 5' primer plus a J-beta primer mix. TCRdb used MiXCR to reprocess the 5' RACE reads, holding one entry per CDR3 protein. The top ten clones hold 9% to 9.5% of a sample with roughly 800,000 distinct CDR3 sequences, 20% to 25% of them seen once. These same data were also listed under a study on T cells of mothers and their children.

The sample consisted of blood. The receptor set was obtained from a boy aged 10-17 years in good health.

J is TRBJ2-1 and V is TRBV7-9; D is perhaps TRBD2 (6 bases). CDR3 length: 14 residues. V lost 1 base and J lost 9, with 13 bases in between. The V gene's germline CDR1 is SEHNR and CDR2 FQNEAQ (reference sequence). This CDR3 is CASSLGPSEGEQFF. The CDR3 DNA is TGTGCCAGCAGCTTAGGCCCGTCGGAGGGTGAGCAGTTCTTC.

The sample holds a few counts of this clonotype. The rearrangement links TRBV5-1 to TRBJ2-5; D is unclear. The V gene lost 0 bases and the J gene lost 5 bases, with 11 bases spanning the gap. CDR1 is SGHRS, CDR2 YFSETQ, per germline. The CDR3 has 14 residues. CDR3 nucleotide sequence: TGCGCCAGCAGCTTGGGCAGCGTCACGGAGACCCAGTACTTC. Protein sequence: CASSLGSVTETQYF.

This clonotype was detected a few times. This chain joins TRBV12-3 or TRBV12-4 and TRBJ2-5, with 10 bases aligning to TRBD2. The tail of the sequence fits TRBJ2-7 better, so the J call may be wrong. The CDR3 is 14 residues long. As DNA, the CDR3 is TGTGCCAGCAGCCCGGGACTAGCGTTCTACGAGCAGTACTTC. Its protein is CASSPGLAFYEQYF.

The sample holds a few counts of this clonotype. V is TRBV2 and J is TRBJ1-2, with D perhaps matching TRBD1 (5 bases). There are 14 residues in the CDR3. Between the trimmed V and J ends, which lost 6 bases and 0 bases, there was a span of 11 bases. CDR1 and CDR2 (germline): SNHLY, FYNNEI. Here the CDR3 reads CASRQEGTNYGYTF. The CDR3 coding sequence is TGTGCCAGCAGACAGGAGGGAACTAACTATGGCTACACCTTC. The variable domain in full, completed from reference TRBV2 and TRBJ1-2, reads EPEVTQTPSHQVTQMGQEVILRCVPISNHLYFYWYRQILGQKVEFLVSFYNNEISEKSEIFDDQFSVERPDGSNFTLKIRSTKLEDSAMYFCASRQEGTNYGYTFGSGTRLTVV.

This clonotype was observed a handful of times. The chain uses TRBV6-2 or TRBV6-3 and TRBJ2-4; D gene ambiguous. The CDR3 is 13 amino acids. Germline V lookup: CDR1 MNHEY, CDR2 SVGEGT. The V end was cut by 0 bases, the J end by 9 bases, with 9 bases between. The CDR3 DNA follows: TGTGCCAGCAGTTACTCTACGTTAGCCATTCAGTACTTC. This encodes CASSYSTLAIQYF.

This clonotype turned up a few times. V is TRBV7-9 and J is TRBJ2-5; D is tentatively TRBD1 or TRBD2 (5 bases each). The DNA end is more similar to TRBJ2-1, so the J call may be wrong. Germline V lookup: CDR1 SEHNR, CDR2 FQNEAQ (reference sequence). The CDR3 consists of 11 residues. CDR3 DNA sequence: TGTGCCAGCAGCCAGGGACCAGAGCAGTTCTTC. Translating it yields CASSQGPEQFF.

V usage is TRBV2 and J usage is TRBJ1-5, with a weak D call TRBD1 (6 bases). V was trimmed by 7 bases and J by 1 base, leaving 23 bases between them. There are 18 residues in the CDR3. Germline V gene sequence: CDR1 SNHLY, CDR2 FYNNEI. The DNA for the CDR3 is TGTGCCAGCACTTTTGAGAGGGGGGCTTATGGGAGCAATCAGCCCCAGCATTTT. Amino acids: CASTFERGAYGSNQPQHF.

This clonotype was counted many times. The germline gene is not matched at one end of the junction; a read error may be the cause. The V gene is TRBV5-1, the J gene TRBJ2-7; possibly TRBD1 or TRBD2 for D (5 bases each). Looked up from germline, CDR1 is SGHRS and CDR2 is YFSETQ. CDR3 length: 14 amino acids. The CDR3 here is CASSLVGASYEQYF. The CDR3 DNA is TGTGCCAGCAGCTTAGTCGGGGCCTCCTACGAGCAGTACTTC.